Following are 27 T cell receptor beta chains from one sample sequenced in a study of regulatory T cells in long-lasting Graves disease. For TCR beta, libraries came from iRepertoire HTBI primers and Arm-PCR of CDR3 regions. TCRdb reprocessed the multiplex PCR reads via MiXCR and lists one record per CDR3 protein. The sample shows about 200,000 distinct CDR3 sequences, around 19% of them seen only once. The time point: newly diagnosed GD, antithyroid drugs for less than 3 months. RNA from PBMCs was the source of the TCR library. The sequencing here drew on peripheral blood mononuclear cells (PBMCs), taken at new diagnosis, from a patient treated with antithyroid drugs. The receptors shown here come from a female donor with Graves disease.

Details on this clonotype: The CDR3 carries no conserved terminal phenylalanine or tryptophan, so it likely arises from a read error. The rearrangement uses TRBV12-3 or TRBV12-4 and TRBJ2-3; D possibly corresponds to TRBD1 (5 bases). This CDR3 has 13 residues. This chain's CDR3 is CVSEKGSTDTQYV. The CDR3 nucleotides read TGTGTCAGCGAGAAGGGGAGCACAGATACGCAGTATGTT.

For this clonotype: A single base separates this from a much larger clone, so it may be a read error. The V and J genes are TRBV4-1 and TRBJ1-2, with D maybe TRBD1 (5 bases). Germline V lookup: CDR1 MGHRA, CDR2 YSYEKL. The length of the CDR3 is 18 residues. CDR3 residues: CANSQESGGGIGNYGYTF. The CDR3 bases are TGCGCCAACAGCCAAGAATCCGGGGGAGGGATTGGGAACTATGGCTACACCTTC.

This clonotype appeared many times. The CDR3 nucleotides read TGTGCCAGCACCGGCAGAAGGGCGGGCAATCAGCCCCAGCATTTT. The encoded protein is CASTGRRAGNQPQHF. The chain uses TRBV2 and TRBJ1-5, with no clear D. V lost 7 bases, J lost 2 bases, and 15 bases lay in between. The CDR3 contains 15 residues. The germline gives CDR1 SNHLY, CDR2 FYNNEI. The complete variable domain, with remaining parts taken from reference TRBV2 and TRBJ1-5, reads EPEVTQTPSHQVTQMGQEVILRCVPISNHLYFYWYRQILGQKVEFLVSFYNNEISEKSEIFDDQFSVERPDGSNFTLKIRSTKLEDSAMYFCASTGRRAGNQPQHFGDGTRLSIL.

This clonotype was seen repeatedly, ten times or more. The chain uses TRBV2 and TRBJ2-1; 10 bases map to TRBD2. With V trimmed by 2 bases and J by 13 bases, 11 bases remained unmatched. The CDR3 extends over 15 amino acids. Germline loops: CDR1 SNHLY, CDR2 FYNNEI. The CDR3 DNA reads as TGTGCCAGCAGTGAAAGGCGTCTAGCGGGAGTAGAACAGTTCTTC. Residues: CASSERRLAGVEQFF.

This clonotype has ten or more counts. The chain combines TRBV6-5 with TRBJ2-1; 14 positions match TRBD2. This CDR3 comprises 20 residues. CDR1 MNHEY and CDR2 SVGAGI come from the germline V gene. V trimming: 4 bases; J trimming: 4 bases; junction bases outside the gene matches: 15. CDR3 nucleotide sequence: TGTGCCAGCAGTTCCAGACCGGGACTAGCGGGAGATAGTTCATACAATGAGCAGTTCTTC. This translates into CASSSRPGLAGDSSYNEQFF.

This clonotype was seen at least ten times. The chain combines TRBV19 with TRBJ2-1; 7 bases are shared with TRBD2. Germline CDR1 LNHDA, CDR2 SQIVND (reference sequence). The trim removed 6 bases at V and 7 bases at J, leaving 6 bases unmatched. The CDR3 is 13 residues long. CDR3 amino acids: CASRASGRNEQFF. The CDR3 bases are TGTGCCAGTAGAGCTAGCGGAAGGAATGAGCAGTTCTTC.

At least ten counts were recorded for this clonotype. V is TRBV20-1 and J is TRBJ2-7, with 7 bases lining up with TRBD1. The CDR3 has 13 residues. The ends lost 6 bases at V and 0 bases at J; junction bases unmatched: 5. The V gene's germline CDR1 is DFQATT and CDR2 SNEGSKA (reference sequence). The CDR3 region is CSAVRGSSYEQYF. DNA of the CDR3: TGCAGTGCCGTCAGGGGGAGCTCCTACGAGCAGTACTTC.

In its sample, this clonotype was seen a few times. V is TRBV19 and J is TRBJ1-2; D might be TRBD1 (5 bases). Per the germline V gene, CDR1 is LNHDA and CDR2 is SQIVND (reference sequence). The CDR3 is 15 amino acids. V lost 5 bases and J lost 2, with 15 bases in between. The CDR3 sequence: CASSSPRRGNYGYTF. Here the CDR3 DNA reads TGTGCCAGTAGTTCCCCGAGGAGGGGCAACTATGGCTACACCTTC.

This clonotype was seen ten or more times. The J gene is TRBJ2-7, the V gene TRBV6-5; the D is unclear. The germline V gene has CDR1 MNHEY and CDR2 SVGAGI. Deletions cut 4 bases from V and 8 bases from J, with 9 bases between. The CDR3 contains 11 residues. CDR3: CASSSKAKQYF. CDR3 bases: TGTGCCAGCAGTTCGAAGGCCAAGCAGTACTTC.

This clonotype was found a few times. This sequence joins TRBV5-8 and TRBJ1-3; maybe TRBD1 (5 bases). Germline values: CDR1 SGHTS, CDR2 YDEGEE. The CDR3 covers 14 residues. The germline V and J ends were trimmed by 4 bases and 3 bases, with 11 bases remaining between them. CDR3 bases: TGTGCCAGCAGCCCCCCAGGGCTTGGAAACACCATATATTTT. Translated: CASSPPGLGNTIYF.

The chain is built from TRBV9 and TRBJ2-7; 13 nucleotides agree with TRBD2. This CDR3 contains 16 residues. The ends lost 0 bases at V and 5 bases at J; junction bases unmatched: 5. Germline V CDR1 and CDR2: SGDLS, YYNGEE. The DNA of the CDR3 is TGTGCCAGCAGCGTAGAGGGGACTAGCGGGATGGACGAGCAGTACTTC. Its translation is CASSVEGTSGMDEQYF.

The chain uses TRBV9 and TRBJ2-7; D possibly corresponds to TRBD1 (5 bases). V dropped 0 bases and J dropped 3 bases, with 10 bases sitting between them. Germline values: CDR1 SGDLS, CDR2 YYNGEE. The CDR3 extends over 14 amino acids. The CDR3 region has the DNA TGTGCCAGCAGCGTAGAGGGGTCCAGCTACGAGCAGTACTTC. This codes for CASSVEGSSYEQYF.

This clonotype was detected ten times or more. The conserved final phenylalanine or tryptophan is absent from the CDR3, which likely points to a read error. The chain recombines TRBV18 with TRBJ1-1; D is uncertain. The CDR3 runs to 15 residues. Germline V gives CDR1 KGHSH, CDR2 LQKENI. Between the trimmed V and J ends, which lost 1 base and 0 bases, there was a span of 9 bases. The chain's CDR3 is CASSPLLQLNTEAFL. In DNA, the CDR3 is TGTGCCAGCTCACCACTGTTACAGCTGAACACTGAAGCTTTCCTT.

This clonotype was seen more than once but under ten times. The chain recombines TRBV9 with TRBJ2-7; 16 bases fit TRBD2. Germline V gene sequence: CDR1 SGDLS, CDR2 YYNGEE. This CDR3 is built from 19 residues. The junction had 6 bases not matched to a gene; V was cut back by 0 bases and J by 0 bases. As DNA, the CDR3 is TGTGCCAGCAGCGTAGAGGGGACTAGCGGGAGGGCCGACTCCTACGAGCAGTACTTC. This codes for CASSVEGTSGRADSYEQYF.

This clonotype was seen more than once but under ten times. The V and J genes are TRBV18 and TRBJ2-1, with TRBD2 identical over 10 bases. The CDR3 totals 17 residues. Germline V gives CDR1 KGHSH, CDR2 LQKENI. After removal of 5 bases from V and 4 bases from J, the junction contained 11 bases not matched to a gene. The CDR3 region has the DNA TGTGCCAGCTCATCATATGAAGCGGGAGGGCCATACAATGAGCAGTTCTTC. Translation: CASSSYEAGGPYNEQFF.

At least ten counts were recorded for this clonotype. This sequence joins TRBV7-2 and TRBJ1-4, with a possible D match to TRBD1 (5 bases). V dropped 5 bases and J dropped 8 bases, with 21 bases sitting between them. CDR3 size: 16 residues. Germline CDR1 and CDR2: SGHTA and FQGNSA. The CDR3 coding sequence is TGTGCCAGCAGCCGAGGAGGCGCAGGGCATGGGGAAAAACTGTTTTTT. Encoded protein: CASSRGGAGHGEKLFF. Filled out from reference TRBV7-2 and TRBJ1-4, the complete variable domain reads GAGVSQSPSNKVTEKGKDVELRCDPISGHTALYWYRQSLGQGLEFLIYFQGNSAPDKSGLPSDRFSAERTGGSVSTLTIQRTQQEDSAVYLCASSRGGAGHGEKLFFGSGTQLSVL.

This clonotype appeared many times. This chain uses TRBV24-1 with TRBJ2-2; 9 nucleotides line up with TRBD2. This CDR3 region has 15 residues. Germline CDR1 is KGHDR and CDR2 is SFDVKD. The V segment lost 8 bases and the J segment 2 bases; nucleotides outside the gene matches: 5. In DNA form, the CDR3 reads TGTGCCACCATGAATAGCGGGAGTAACACCGGGGAGCTGTTTTTT. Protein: CATMNSGSNTGELFF.

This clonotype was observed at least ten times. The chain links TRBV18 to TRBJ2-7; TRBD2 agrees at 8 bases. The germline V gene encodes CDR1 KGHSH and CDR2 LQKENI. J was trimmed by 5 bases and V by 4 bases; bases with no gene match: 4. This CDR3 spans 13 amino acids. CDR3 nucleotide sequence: TGTGCCAGCTCACAGGGACTAGACCACGAGCAGTACTTC. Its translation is CASSQGLDHEQYF.

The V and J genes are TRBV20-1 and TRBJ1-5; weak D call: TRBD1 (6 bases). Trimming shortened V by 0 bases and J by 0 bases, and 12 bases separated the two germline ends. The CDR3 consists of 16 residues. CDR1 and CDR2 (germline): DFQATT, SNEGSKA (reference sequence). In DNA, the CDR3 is TGCAGTGCTAGAGATAGACAGGCCAATAGCAATCAGCCCCAGCATTTT. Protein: CSARDRQANSNQPQHF.

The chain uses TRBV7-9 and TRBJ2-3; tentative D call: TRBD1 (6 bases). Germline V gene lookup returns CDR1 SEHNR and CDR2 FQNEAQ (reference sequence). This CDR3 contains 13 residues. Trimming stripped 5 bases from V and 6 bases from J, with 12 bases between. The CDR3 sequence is CASSQIRGDTQYF. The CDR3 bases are TGTGCCAGCAGCCAGATCAGGGGCGATACGCAGTATTTT.

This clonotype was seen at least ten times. This chain's CDR3 is CASSSGTGNTVGQPQHF. The CDR3 nucleotides read TGTGCCAGCAGCTCCGGGACAGGGAACACCGTAGGCCAGCCCCAGCATTTT. This sequence joins TRBV7-2 and TRBJ1-5; 9 bases align to TRBD1. The CDR3 length is 17 residues. Losses at the gene ends were 4 bases for V and 7 bases for J; bases not matched to a gene: 14. Per germline, CDR1 SGHTA and CDR2 FQGNSA.

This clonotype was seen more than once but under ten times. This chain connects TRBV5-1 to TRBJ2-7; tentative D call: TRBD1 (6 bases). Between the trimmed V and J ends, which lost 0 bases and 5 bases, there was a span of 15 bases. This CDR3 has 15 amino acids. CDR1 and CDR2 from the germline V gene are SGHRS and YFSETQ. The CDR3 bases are TGCGCCAGCAGCTTGGTCTCAGGGGATAAAAACGAGCAGTACTTC. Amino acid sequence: CASSLVSGDKNEQYF.

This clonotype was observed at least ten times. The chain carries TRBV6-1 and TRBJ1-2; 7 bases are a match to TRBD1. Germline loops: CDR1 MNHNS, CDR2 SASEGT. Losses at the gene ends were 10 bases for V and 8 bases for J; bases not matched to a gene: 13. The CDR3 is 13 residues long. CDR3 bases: TGTGCCACCAATGCTCCGGGACAGCACGGCTACACCTTC. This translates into CATNAPGQHGYTF.

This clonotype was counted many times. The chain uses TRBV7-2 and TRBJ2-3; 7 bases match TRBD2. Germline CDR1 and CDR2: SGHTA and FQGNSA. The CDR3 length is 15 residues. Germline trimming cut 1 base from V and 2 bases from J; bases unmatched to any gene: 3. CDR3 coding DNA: TGTGCCAGCAGCTTAGTAGCGGGCCACACAGATACGCAGTATTTT. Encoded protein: CASSLVAGHTDTQYF.

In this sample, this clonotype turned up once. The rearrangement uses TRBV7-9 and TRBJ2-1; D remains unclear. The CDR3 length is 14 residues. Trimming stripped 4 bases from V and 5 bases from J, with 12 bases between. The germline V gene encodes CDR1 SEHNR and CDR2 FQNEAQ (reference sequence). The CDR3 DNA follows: TGTGCCAGCAGCTCTAACTATTATGACAATGAGCAGTTCTTC. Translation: CASSSNYYDNEQFF.

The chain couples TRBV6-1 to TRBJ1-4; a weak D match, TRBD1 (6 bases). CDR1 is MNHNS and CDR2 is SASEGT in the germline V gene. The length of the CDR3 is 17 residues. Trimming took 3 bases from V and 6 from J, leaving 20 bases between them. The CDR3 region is CASSEAGDGGTDEKLFF. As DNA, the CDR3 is TGTGCCAGCAGTGAGGCGGGAGATGGGGGCACGGATGAAAAACTGTTTTTT.

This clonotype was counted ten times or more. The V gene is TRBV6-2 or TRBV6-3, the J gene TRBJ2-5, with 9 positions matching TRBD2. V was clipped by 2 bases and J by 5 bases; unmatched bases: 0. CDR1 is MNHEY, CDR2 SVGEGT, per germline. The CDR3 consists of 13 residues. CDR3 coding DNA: TGTGCCAGCAGTTACGCGGGAGGGGAGACCCAGTACTTC. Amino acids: CASSYAGGETQYF.